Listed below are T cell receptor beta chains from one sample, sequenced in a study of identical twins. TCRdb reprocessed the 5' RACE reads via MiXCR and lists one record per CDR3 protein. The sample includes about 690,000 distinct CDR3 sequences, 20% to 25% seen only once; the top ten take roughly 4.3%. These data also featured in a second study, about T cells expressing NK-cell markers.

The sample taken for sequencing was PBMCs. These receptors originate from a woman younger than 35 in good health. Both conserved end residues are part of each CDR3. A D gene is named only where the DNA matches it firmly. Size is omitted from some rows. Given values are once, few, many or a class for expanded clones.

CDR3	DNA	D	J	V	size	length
CSARDDSPTDTQYF	TGCAGTGCTAGGGACGACAGCCCCACAGATACGCAGTATTTT	NA	TRBJ2-3	TRBV20-1	NA	14
CSVNGQGNTDTQYF	TGCAGTGTTAATGGACAGGGTAACACAGATACGCAGTATTTT	TRBD1	TRBJ2-3	TRBV20-1	NA	14
CSAARLAGGATDTQYF	TGCAGTGCCGCGAGACTAGCGGGAGGTGCCACAGATACGCAGTATTTT	TRBD2	TRBJ2-3	TRBV20-1	few	16
CSARSAGDTQYF	TGCAGTGCTAGGAGCGCGGGGGATACGCAGTATTTT	NA	TRBJ2-3	TRBV20-1	NA	12
CASSPKTPTGTPGSNQPQHF	TGTGCCAGCAGTCCTAAGACACCCACCGGGACCCCAGGAAGCAATCAGCCCCAGCATTTT	NA	TRBJ1-5	TRBV6-2/TRBV6-3	NA	20
CSAKRGGSNTEAFF	TGCAGTGCAAAGCGGGGGGGCTCGAACACTGAAGCTTTCTTT	NA	TRBJ1-1	TRBV20-1	many	14
CASSYHGGIGYEQYF	TGTGCCAGCAGTTACCATGGGGGCATCGGCTACGAGCAGTACTTC	NA	TRBJ2-7	TRBV6-5	NA	15
CASSHPGGRGPLSYEQYF	TGTGCCAGCAGTCACCCTGGGGGCAGGGGGCCACTTTCCTACGAGCAGTACTTC	TRBD1	TRBJ2-7	TRBV25-1	NA	18
CASSLGTGGKNEQFF	TGTGCCAGCAGTTTAGGGACAGGGGGCAAGAATGAGCAGTTCTTC	TRBD1	TRBJ2-1	TRBV12-3/TRBV12-4	few	15
CASSLWDRSNQPQHF	TGTGCCAGCAGTTTATGGGACAGAAGCAATCAGCCCCAGCATTTT	TRBD1	TRBJ1-5	TRBV12-3/TRBV12-4	NA	15
CSVGQVDGYTF	TGCAGCGTTGGACAAGTCGATGGCTACACCTTC	NA	TRBJ1-2	TRBV29-1	many	11
CASSSTYGTGLNEQYF	TGCGCCAGCAGCTCTACCTACGGGACAGGGTTGAACGAGCAGTACTTC	TRBD1	TRBJ2-7	TRBV5-1	few	16
CASSLGPRVGTDTQYF	TGCGCCAGCAGCCTGGGACCCCGCGTTGGCACAGATACGCAGTATTTT	NA	TRBJ2-3	TRBV5-1	NA	16
CASSSGREASPLHF	TGTGCCAGCAGTTCCGGCCGAGAAGCCTCACCCCTCCACTTT	NA	TRBJ1-6	TRBV12-3/TRBV12-4	few	14
CAINKGGGTTYNEQFF	TGTGCCATCAACAAAGGAGGGGGGACCACCTACAATGAGCAGTTCTTC	NA	TRBJ2-1	TRBV10-3	NA	16
CASRLPGTGSTGELFF	TGTGCCAGCAGATTACCCGGGACAGGGTCAACCGGGGAGCTGTTTTTT	TRBD1	TRBJ2-2	TRBV12-3/TRBV12-4	few	16
CASSYSTGTTYEQYF	TGTGCCAGCAGTTATTCCACAGGGACAACCTACGAGCAGTACTTC	NA	TRBJ2-7	TRBV11-2	few	15
CAIRRVGEDTQYF	TGTGCCATCAGGAGGGTGGGGGAAGATACGCAGTATTTT	NA	TRBJ2-3	TRBV10-3	NA	13
CASSLAVHIESPGTQYF	TGCGCCAGCAGCTTGGCGGTGCATATTGAATCCCCAGGGACCCAGTACTTC	NA	TRBJ2-5	TRBV5-1	few	17
CASSLVGRAETQYF	TGTGCCAGCAGCTTAGTAGGCAGGGCGGAGACCCAGTACTTC	NA	TRBJ2-5	TRBV7-9	NA	14
CASSLTLSDQPQHF	TGTGCCAGCAGTTTAACTCTCTCGGACCAGCCCCAGCATTTT	NA	TRBJ1-5	TRBV12-3/TRBV12-4	many	14
CAFSSDWVGGLAFYEQYF	TGTGCCTTCAGTTCTGACTGGGTTGGAGGACTAGCATTCTACGAGCAGTACTTC	TRBD2	TRBJ2-7	TRBV2	NA	18
CASSQVSRDPDTQYF	TGTGCCAGCAGCCAAGTTAGCAGGGACCCAGATACGCAGTATTTT	NA	TRBJ2-3	TRBV14	NA	15
CASSPGGTGADEQYF	TGCGCCAGCAGCCCGGGGGGGACCGGGGCCGACGAGCAGTACTTC	TRBD2	TRBJ2-7	TRBV5-1	NA	15
CASNSGLGNTEAFF	TGTGCCAGCAACAGCGGACTGGGGAACACTGAAGCTTTCTTT	NA	TRBJ1-1	TRBV2	NA	14
CASRRGGRSNQPQHF	TGTGCCAGCAGGAGGGGGGGCAGAAGCAATCAGCCCCAGCATTTT	NA	TRBJ1-5	TRBV2	once	15
CASGSDRGYGYTF	TGCGCCAGCGGTTCGGACAGGGGCTATGGCTACACCTTC	TRBD1	TRBJ1-2	TRBV5-1	few	13
CAWSDRQRDPYNEQFF	TGTGCCTGGAGTGACCGCCAACGGGATCCTTACAATGAGCAGTTCTTC	NA	TRBJ2-1	TRBV30	few	16
CASSHPTSDAYNEQFF	TGTGCCAGCAGTCACCCGACTAGCGATGCCTACAATGAGCAGTTCTTC	TRBD2	TRBJ2-1	TRBV6-2/TRBV6-3	few	16
CASSLIETSGGDTGELFF	TGTGCCAGCAGCTTAATCGAGACTAGCGGGGGCGACACCGGGGAGCTGTTTTTT	TRBD2	TRBJ2-2	TRBV7-3	many	18
CASIGGRTEAFF	TGTGCCAGCATAGGGGGTCGGACTGAAGCTTTCTTT	NA	TRBJ1-1	TRBV2	NA	12
CASLATSGRAGELFF	TGTGCCAGCCTCGCGACTAGCGGGAGGGCCGGGGAGCTGTTTTTT	TRBD2	TRBJ2-2	TRBV12-3/TRBV12-4	few	15
CASGYLEGELFF	TGTGCCAGCGGCTACCTCGAGGGGGAGCTGTTTTTT	NA	TRBJ2-2	TRBV12-3/TRBV12-4	NA	12
CASSLGALSSYEQYF	TGTGCCAGCAGCTTAGGGGCCCTGTCCTCGTACGAGCAGTACTTC	NA	TRBJ2-7	TRBV7-2	few	15
CASSRGLAEITDTQYF	TGTGCCAGCAGCCGGGGACTAGCGGAAATCACAGATACGCAGTATTTT	TRBD2	TRBJ2-3	TRBV12-3/TRBV12-4	many	16
CASSDNNEQFF	TGTGCCAGCAGTGACAACAATGAGCAGTTCTTC	NA	TRBJ2-1	TRBV6-5	many	11
CASSPIGLEGLEDEQFF	TGTGCCAGCAGTCCTATTGGACTGGAAGGACTAGAGGATGAGCAGTTCTTC	TRBD2	TRBJ2-1	TRBV12-3/TRBV12-4	few	17